The 31 T cell receptor beta chains presented below share a single source sample, sequenced in a study of T cell responses to AZD1222 COVID-19 vaccine. Libraries were prepared by immunoSEQ multiplex PCR; TCRdb keeps only in-frame clonotypes and omits some of them. The sample records some 80,000 clones, approximately 86% being singletons. The material sequenced was peripheral blood, taken on day 0 of MenACWY control vaccination. All receptors derive from an adult in good health.

This clone was seen only once. V usage is TRBV14 and J usage is TRBJ2-1, with TRBD1 matching 9 bases. CDR1 and CDR2 (germline): SGHDN, FVKESK. The CDR3 sequence is 14 residues long. The V and J ends lost 3 bases and 6 bases, in that order; junction bases with no gene match: 3. The CDR3 reads CASSQRGQGNEQFF. CDR3 DNA sequence: TGTGCCAGCAGCCAGAGGGGACAGGGCAATGAGCAGTTCTTC.

The chain uses TRBV9 and TRBJ1-6; D gene uncertain. CDR3 length: 16 amino acids. V lost 3 bases, J lost 7 bases, and 17 bases lay in between. Germline CDR1 SGDLS, CDR2 YYNGEE. CDR3 nucleotides: TGTGCCAGCAGCGCTTCAGAGAACCCTAGGAATTCACCCCTCCACTTT. Residues: CASSASENPRNSPLHF.

The rearrangement uses TRBV15 and TRBJ2-7, with a weak D call TRBD1 (5 bases). The V and J ends lost 0 bases and 3 bases respectively, with 9 bases between them. The germline gives CDR1 LNHNV, CDR2 YYDKDF (reference sequence). The CDR3 runs 14 residues. The CDR3 DNA follows: TGTGCCACCAGCAGAGATTCAAGGGGCTACGAGCAGTACTTC. This sequence encodes CATSRDSRGYEQYF.

For the CDR3, the DNA is TGTGCCAGCAGTTCCGGGACTACGGGTGTGTATACGCAGTATTTT. Residues: CASSSGTTGVYTQYF. The chain is built from TRBV27 and TRBJ2-3; 7 nucleotides agree with TRBD2. This CDR3 comprises 15 residues. V trimming: 4 bases; J trimming: 7 bases; junction bases outside the gene matches: 11. CDR1 is MNHEY and CDR2 is SMNVEV in the germline V gene (reference sequence).

V and J are TRBV25-1 and TRBJ1-2, with D hard to call. The CDR3 sequence is 14 residues long. With 3 bases removed from V and 2 bases from J, the gap between germline ends came to 10 bases. Germline values: CDR1 MGHDK, CDR2 SYGVNS. The CDR3 coding sequence is TGTGCCAGCAGTGACCGGGCCTCAAACTATGGCTACACCTTC. Translating gives CASSDRASNYGYTF.

The V gene is TRBV7-9, the J gene TRBJ1-4; tentative D call: TRBD1 (6 bases). Germline V CDR1 and CDR2: SEHNR, FQNEAQ (reference sequence). This CDR3 contains 15 residues. The germline V and J ends were trimmed by 5 bases and 7 bases, with 17 bases remaining between them. The CDR3 is CASSGRGGWGEKLFF. The CDR3 bases are TGTGCCAGCAGCGGTCGAGGGGGTTGGGGTGAAAAACTGTTTTTT.

In this sample, this clone turned up a few times. This rearrangement joins TRBV2 to TRBJ1-1; 10 bases align to TRBD1. Germline loops: CDR1 SNHLY, CDR2 FYNNEI. The CDR3 runs to 13 residues. V gave up 8 bases and J gave up 3 bases; unmatched junction bases: 3. In DNA form, the CDR3 reads TGTGCCAGCGGACAGGGGGTGGACACTGAAGCTTTCTTT. Amino acids: CASGQGVDTEAFF.

As concerns this clone: This specimen includes other DNA sequences encoding the same CDR3. This chain links TRBV5-5 with TRBJ2-5; no reliable D call. Germline-derived CDR1 and CDR2 are SGHKS and YYEKEE (reference sequence). This CDR3 region has 12 residues. Trimming removed 3 bases from V and 4 bases from J, with 7 bases in between. CDR3 loop: CASSSDGETQYF. For the CDR3, the DNA is TGTGCCAGCAGCTCTGACGGAGAGACCCAGTACTTC.

The chain recombines TRBV5-6 with TRBJ2-3; no reliable D call. Trimming pared 0 bases from V and 5 bases from J, leaving 22 bases between. This CDR3 contains 18 residues. CDR1 is SGHDT, CDR2 YYEEEE, per germline. CDR3 nucleotide sequence: TGTGCCAGCAGCTTGGCTATCAGGAACAGTGGCGTTGAAGATACGCAGTATTTT. Its translation: CASSLAIRNSGVEDTQYF. Looking up the rest from reference TRBV5-6 and TRBJ2-3 gives the full variable domain: DAGVTQSPTHLIKTRGQQVTLRCSPKSGHDTVSWYQQALGQGPQFIFQYYEEEERQRGNFPDRFSGHQFPNYSSELNVNALLLGDSALYLCASSLAIRNSGVEDTQYFGPGTRLTVL.

The chain couples TRBV7-2 to TRBJ1-5; possibly TRBD1 for D (5 bases). Germline CDR1 SGHTA, CDR2 FQGNSA. With 4 bases removed from V and 4 bases from J, the gap between germline ends came to 17 bases. This CDR3 spans 16 amino acids. This chain's CDR3 is CASSSRGLRENQPQHF. The DNA of the CDR3 is TGTGCCAGCAGCTCCCGGGGACTCCGGGAGAATCAGCCCCAGCATTTT.

The chain employs TRBV28 and TRBJ2-2, with 7 bases matching TRBD1. The CDR3 consists of 15 residues. Germline CDR1 and CDR2: MDHEN and SYDVKM. V lost 6 bases and J lost 7; bases outside the gene matches: 11. CDR3 loop: CASSSSTGYGGELFF. CDR3 DNA: TGTGCCAGCAGCTCCTCGACAGGGTATGGCGGGGAGCTGTTTTTT.

The rearrangement joins TRBV10-3 to TRBJ1-1, with D possibly matching TRBD1 (5 bases). The germline V gene encodes CDR1 ENHRY and CDR2 SYGVKD. The CDR3 runs 16 residues. V was cut by 6 bases and J by 1 base, with 18 bases left in between. The CDR3 reads CAIRSRGAAGNTEAFF. The CDR3 DNA reads TGTGCCATCAGGTCCCGAGGGGCGGCAGGGAACACTGAAGCTTTCTTT.

CDR3 amino acids: CASSPWGTGKNTEAFF. The CDR3 nucleotides read TGTGCCAGCTCCCCCTGGGGGACAGGGAAGAACACTGAAGCTTTCTTT. The chain recombines TRBV18 with TRBJ1-1; 9 nucleotides line up with TRBD1. The CDR3 loop spans 16 amino acids. The germline V gene has CDR1 KGHSH and CDR2 LQKENI. V shed 6 bases and J 1 base; nucleotides not matched to a gene: 9.

J is TRBJ1-3 and V is TRBV30; no definite D call. Germline V gene data show CDR1 as GTSNPN and CDR2 as SVGIG (reference sequence). Deletions cut 3 bases from V and 0 bases from J, with 3 bases between. This CDR3 is 12 amino acids long. This CDR3 is CAWRYSGNTIYF. In DNA form, the CDR3 reads TGTGCCTGGAGATACTCTGGAAACACCATATATTTT. Using reference TRBV30 and TRBJ1-3 for the parts outside the CDR3, the full variable domain is SQTIHQWPATLVQPVGSPLSLECTVEGTSNPNLYWYRQAAGRGLQLLFYSVGIGQISSEVPQNLSASRPQDRQFILSSKKLLLSDSGFYLCAWRYSGNTIYFGEGSWLTVV.

The V and J genes are TRBV5-1 and TRBJ1-3; 7 bases agree with TRBD1. V lost 0 bases and J lost 2; bases outside the gene matches: 2. The germline CDR1 and CDR2 sequences are SGHRS and YFSETQ. The CDR3 has 15 residues. The CDR3 DNA sequence: TGCGCCAGCAGCTTGGAGACAGGGACTGGAAACACCATATATTTT. Its protein is CASSLETGTGNTIYF.

The chain is built from TRBV2 and TRBJ1-2; 11 nucleotides line up with TRBD1. This CDR3 contains 15 residues. Germline-derived CDR1 and CDR2 are SNHLY and FYNNEI. V shed 2 bases and J 6 bases; nucleotides not matched to a gene: 5. The CDR3 sequence: CASSELPGQGDGYTF. In DNA, the CDR3 is TGTGCCAGCAGTGAACTCCCGGGACAGGGGGATGGCTACACCTTC.

The chain employs TRBV6-2 or TRBV6-3 and TRBJ2-3, with TRBD1 matching 12 bases. CDR1 is MNHEY and CDR2 is SVGEGT in the germline V gene. The CDR3 totals 17 residues. V gave up 2 bases and J gave up 4 bases; unmatched junction bases: 7. CDR3 sequence (DNA): TGTGCCAGCAGTTACCTCTCCGGGACAGGGGGCGCAGATACGCAGTATTTT. This sequence encodes CASSYLSGTGGADTQYF.

V usage is TRBV7-9 and J usage is TRBJ2-1; TRBD2 matches 10 bases. V trimming: 4 bases; J trimming: 1 base; junction bases outside the gene matches: 7. The V gene's germline CDR1 is SEHNR and CDR2 FQNEAQ (reference sequence). CDR3 size: 17 residues. The CDR3 region is CASSYHLTSGSYNEQFF. The CDR3 nucleotides are TGTGCCAGCAGCTACCATCTGACTAGCGGGTCCTACAATGAGCAGTTCTTC. The full variable domain, rest sourced from reference TRBV7-9 and TRBJ2-1, is DTGVSQNPRHKITKRGQNVTFRCDPISEHNRLYWYRQTLGQGPEFLTYFQNEAQLEKSRLLSDRFSAERPKGSFSTLEIQRTEQGDSAMYLCASSYHLTSGSYNEQFFGPGTRLTVL.

This rearrangement joins TRBV6-2 or TRBV6-3 to TRBJ2-7; TRBD1 agrees at 9 bases. There are 15 residues in the CDR3. Germline V lookup: CDR1 MNHEY, CDR2 SVGEGT. After removal of 2 bases from V and 3 bases from J, the junction contained 5 bases not matched to a gene. CDR3 nucleotide sequence: TGTGCCAGCAGTTACGTGGGACAGGGTATCTACGAGCAGTACTTC. This translates into CASSYVGQGIYEQYF.

The J gene is TRBJ1-2, the V gene TRBV11-2, with TRBD1 matching 10 bases. The CDR3 length is 15 residues. CDR1 SGHAT and CDR2 FQNNGV come from the germline V gene. The V and J ends lost 1 base and 7 bases, in that order; junction bases with no gene match: 6. DNA for the CDR3: TGTGCCAGCAGCTTAGGGAGACAGGGGGCTGGTGGCTACACCTTC. This encodes CASSLGRQGAGGYTF.

The chain joins TRBV6-5 to TRBJ2-7; TRBD1 or TRBD2 may be the D gene (5 bases each). Germline CDR1 is MNHEY and CDR2 is SVGAGI. Trimming removed 8 bases from V and 2 bases from J, with 16 bases in between. CDR3 length: 14 residues. In nucleotides, the CDR3 is TGTGCCAGCTGGACTCCTCAGGGCCCCTACGAGCAGTACTTC. Its protein product is CASWTPQGPYEQYF.

The J gene is TRBJ1-3, the V gene TRBV4-2; the D gene is possibly TRBD1 (5 bases). The V gene lost 5 bases and the J gene lost 0 bases, with 14 bases spanning the gap. The V gene's germline CDR1 is LGHNA and CDR2 YNFKEQ. The CDR3 is 16 amino acids. The CDR3 protein is CASSTRLGTSGNTIYF. The DNA of the CDR3 is TGTGCCAGCAGCACGCGTCTCGGGACCTCTGGAAACACCATATATTTT.

The V and J genes are TRBV5-1 and TRBJ1-6; D might be TRBD1 (5 bases). Looked up from germline, CDR1 is SGHRS and CDR2 is YFSETQ. V dropped 4 bases and J dropped 6 bases, with 14 bases sitting between them. CDR3 length equals 15 residues. As DNA, the CDR3 is TGCGCCAGCAGCCCCATCAGGACACCTAATTCACCCCTCCACTTT. Translating gives CASSPIRTPNSPLHF.

This clone appeared a few times. V usage is TRBV9 and J usage is TRBJ1-6; D remains ambiguous. Germline V gene lookup returns CDR1 SGDLS and CDR2 YYNGEE. This CDR3 has 15 residues. The V and J ends lost 4 bases and 9 bases respectively, with 17 bases between them. CDR3 sequence reads: CASSPTDHAGSPLHF. Here the CDR3 DNA reads TGTGCCAGCAGCCCGACGGACCACGCAGGTTCACCCCTCCACTTT.

This chain uses TRBV19 with TRBJ1-5; TRBD1 is a possible D gene (6 bases). V was clipped by 6 bases and J by 2 bases, with 17 bases between them. There are 16 residues in the CDR3. CDR1 and CDR2 (germline): LNHDA, SQIVND (reference sequence). CDR3 amino acids: CASSQPGVIGNQPQHF. DNA for the CDR3: TGTGCCAGTAGCCAACCAGGGGTGATAGGCAATCAGCCCCAGCATTTT.

The chain is built from TRBV28 and TRBJ2-7; no definite D call. Germline CDR1 MDHEN, CDR2 SYDVKM. The V and J ends lost 4 bases and 6 bases respectively, with 13 bases between them. The CDR3 consists of 13 residues. The CDR3 loop is CASSSYPPPEQYF. CDR3 DNA: TGTGCCAGCAGTTCCTACCCCCCTCCCGAGCAGTACTTC.

The CDR3 bases are TGTGCCACTACGGGACAGCCTAATCAGCCCCAGCATTTT. Residues: CATTGQPNQPQHF. The gene calls are TRBV2 and TRBJ1-5; TRBD1 matches 7 bases. CDR1 SNHLY and CDR2 FYNNEI come from the germline V gene. The CDR3 has 13 residues. V was pared by 10 bases and J by 4 bases, with 7 bases of the junction left unmatched.

This chain connects TRBV6-5 to TRBJ1-6; no definite D call. V shed 2 bases and J shed 6 bases, with 2 bases lying between them. This CDR3 spans 12 amino acids. Germline CDR1 and CDR2: MNHEY and SVGAGI. CDR3 sequence: CASSYPNSPLHF. CDR3 bases: TGTGCCAGCAGTTACCCTAATTCACCCCTCCACTTT.

This rearrangement joins TRBV7-8 to TRBJ2-7; 10 bases fit TRBD1. After removal of 7 bases from V and 4 bases from J, the junction contained 10 bases not matched to a gene. The CDR3 is 15 amino acids. The germline CDR1 and CDR2 sequences are SGHVS and FQNEAQ. The CDR3 region has the DNA TGTGCCAGCACCCGAGGGACAGGGGCTTTTTACGAGCAGTACTTC. Amino acids: CASTRGTGAFYEQYF.

The chain joins TRBV10-3 to TRBJ1-1, with unresolved D. The CDR3 loop spans 13 amino acids. V was trimmed by 0 bases and J by 5 bases, leaving 7 bases between them. Germline V gives CDR1 ENHRY, CDR2 SYGVKD. CDR3 residues: CAISESQVTEAFF. DNA for the CDR3: TGTGCCATCAGTGAGTCCCAGGTGACTGAAGCTTTCTTT.

V usage is TRBV5-5 and J usage is TRBJ1-6; perhaps TRBD1 as D (5 bases). CDR1 SGHKS and CDR2 YYEKEE come from the germline V gene (reference sequence). Trimming stripped 4 bases from V and 5 bases from J, with 13 bases between. The CDR3 length is 15 residues. CDR3 DNA sequence: TGTGCCAGCAGCGGGGGTCCGAGGGATAATTCACCCCTCCACTTT. This sequence encodes CASSGGPRDNSPLHF. Full variable domain (missing parts from reference TRBV5-5 and TRBJ1-6): DAGVTQSPTHLIKTRGQQVTLRCSPISGHKSVSWYQQVLGQGPQFIFQYYEKEERGRGNFPDRFSARQFPNYSSELNVNALLLGDSALYLCASSGGPRDNSPLHFGNGTRLTVT.